The 8 T cell receptor beta chains in this list originate from one sample, sequenced in a study of cytomegalovirus exposure and HLA in healthy donors. PCR primers comprised 60 Vbeta and 13 Jbeta primers. Clones were read by immunoSEQ multiplex PCR, and TCRdb kept only the in-frame ones, dropping some. The data show about 250,000 clones, with around 90% seen just once and about 1.7% held by the top ten. Sequencing was carried out using PBMCs. The receptors stem from a girl aged 2-10 years in good health and CMV-seronegative.

This chain links TRBV19 with TRBJ1-1, with TRBD1 matching 9 bases. CDR1 LNHDA and CDR2 SQIVND come from the germline V gene (reference sequence). J lost 1 base, V lost 5 bases, and 5 bases had no gene match. CDR3 size: 15 residues. Here the CDR3 DNA reads TGTGCCAGTAGTTCGCGGACAGGGGCGAACACTGAAGCTTTCTTT. Amino acids: CASSSRTGANTEAFF.

This CDR3 is CASSPRLAGNEQFF. For the CDR3, the DNA is TGCGCCAGCAGCCCAAGACTAGCGGGGAATGAGCAGTTCTTC. This chain connects TRBV5-1 to TRBJ2-1, with 11 bases fitting TRBD2. The junction had 4 bases not matched to a gene; V was cut back by 4 bases and J by 7 bases. This CDR3 contains 14 residues. Germline lookup yields CDR1 SGHRS and CDR2 YFSETQ.

The chain joins TRBV30 to TRBJ1-3; D remains unclear. This CDR3 has 14 residues. The V gene lost 0 bases and the J gene lost 3 bases, with 9 bases spanning the gap. Per germline, CDR1 GTSNPN and CDR2 SVGIG (reference sequence). The CDR3 reads CAWSVGGFGNTIYF. The CDR3 DNA reads TGTGCCTGGAGTGTAGGAGGATTTGGAAACACCATATATTTT.

The chain has TRBV4-1 and TRBJ2-2; tentative D call: TRBD2 (6 bases). The CDR3 is 16 amino acids. Germline CDR1 MGHRA, CDR2 YSYEKL. Trimming left V 1 base short and J 1 base short, with 10 bases between. The CDR3 sequence is CASSQGLGGNTGELFF. The CDR3 DNA follows: TGCGCCAGCAGCCAAGGGCTCGGGGGGAACACCGGGGAGCTGTTTTTT.

This clone was detected only a few times. The V call is TRBV5-1, the J call TRBJ2-1; possibly TRBD1 for D (5 bases). CDR1 is SGHRS, CDR2 YFSETQ, per germline. Trimming removed 0 bases from V and 9 bases from J, with 13 bases in between. The length of the CDR3 is 14 residues. Written as DNA, the CDR3 is TGCGCCAGCAGCTTGGGGGGCCCGTGGGTTGAGCAGTTCTTC. This encodes CASSLGGPWVEQFF.

The chain combines TRBV4-2 with TRBJ2-1; 7 bases align to TRBD1. Looked up from germline, CDR1 is LGHNA and CDR2 is YNFKEQ. The ends lost 7 bases at V and 10 bases at J; junction bases unmatched: 7. The CDR3 is made up of 12 amino acids. The CDR3, as DNA: TGTGCCAGCACTGAATCAGGGGGAGAGCAGTTCTTC. Translated: CASTESGGEQFF.

This rearrangement joins TRBV15 to TRBJ1-6; no firm D call. Trimming removed 0 bases from V and 13 bases from J, with 7 bases in between. CDR1 LNHNV and CDR2 YYDKDF come from the germline V gene (reference sequence). This CDR3 is 12 amino acids long. CDR3 protein: CATSRDGVPLHF. The DNA for the CDR3 is TGTGCCACCAGCAGAGACGGGGTCCCCCTCCACTTT.

The rearrangement joins TRBV27 to TRBJ2-5; 8 bases are shared with TRBD1. Matching the DNA end better, TRBJ2-7 makes the J call doubtful. The germline V gene encodes CDR1 MNHEY and CDR2 SMNVEV (reference sequence). The CDR3 contains 15 residues. The CDR3 is CASSSDRGTYYEQYF. The CDR3 coding sequence is TGTGCCAGCAGTTCCGACAGGGGCACCTACTACGAGCAGTACTTC.